These 8 T cell receptor beta chains were sequenced from one sample in a study of beta chain features in type 1 diabetes. The isolated RNA, all of it, was reverse transcribed, so expressed TCRB transcripts were what got sequenced. Profiling relied on immunoSEQ multiplex PCR, and the TCRdb table lists in-frame clones only, not all of them. The sample contains 810,000 or so clones, roughly 15% of which appear only once. The sample was naive CD4+ T cells from blood. The source is a woman aged 18-35 years in good health.

This clone was observed a handful of times. V is TRBV18 and J is TRBJ1-5; the D gene is possibly TRBD1 (6 bases). V gave up 3 bases and J gave up 3 bases, with 9 bases separating them. CDR3 length: 14 residues. CDR1 KGHSH and CDR2 LQKENI come from the germline V gene. CDR3 DNA: TGTGCCAGCTCACCCGACAGGTTCAATCAGCCCCAGCATTTT. Translated: CASSPDRFNQPQHF.

The chain is built from TRBV9 and TRBJ2-7, with D perhaps matching TRBD2 (7 bases). Germline V gives CDR1 SGDLS, CDR2 YYNGEE. Trimming took 4 bases from V and 9 from J, leaving 17 bases between them. This CDR3 has 13 amino acids. The CDR3 DNA reads as TGTGCCAGCAGCAGCCAGTTAGGGGGGGTGCAGTACTTC. Residues: CASSSQLGGVQYF.

The V and J genes are TRBV4-2 and TRBJ2-7; 9 bases map to TRBD2. This CDR3 has 17 residues. Unmatched junction bases numbered 8, after V lost 1 base and J lost 1 base. Germline CDR1 reads LGHNA; CDR2 reads YNFKEQ. CDR3 amino acids: CASSQVGITSGSYEQYF. The CDR3 DNA is TGTGCCAGCAGCCAAGTTGGAATCACTAGCGGGTCCTACGAGCAGTACTTC.

This clone was seen more than once but under ten times. The rearrangement joins TRBV11-1 to TRBJ2-7; 11 bases fit TRBD1. J was trimmed by 0 bases and V by 5 bases; bases with no gene match: 3. This CDR3 has 15 residues. Germline lookup yields CDR1 SGHAT and CDR2 FQDESV (reference sequence). The CDR3 sequence: CASSLGTGGSYEQYF. The CDR3 nucleotides are TGTGCCAGCAGCCTTGGGACAGGGGGCTCCTACGAGCAGTACTTC.

The chain employs TRBV7-8 and TRBJ2-2; 14 bases are a match to TRBD2. The trim removed 3 bases at V and 0 bases at J, leaving 9 bases unmatched. This CDR3 spans 20 amino acids. Germline assignment: CDR1 SGHVS and CDR2 FQNEAQ. DNA of the CDR3: TGTGCCAGCAGCTTTCTATTCGGACTAGCGGGAGGCGCGAACACCGGGGAGCTGTTTTTT. As protein: CASSFLFGLAGGANTGELFF. The variable domain in full, completed from reference TRBV7-8 and TRBJ2-2, reads GAGVSQSPRYKVAKRGQDVALRCDPISGHVSLFWYQQALGQGPEFLTYFQNEAQLDKSGLPSDRFFAERPEGSVSTLKIQRTQQEDSAVYLCASSFLFGLAGGANTGELFFGEGSRLTVL.

This chain links TRBV19 with TRBJ2-3, with D perhaps TRBD1 (6 bases). CDR3 length: 15 residues. V was shortened by 5 bases and J by 6 bases, with 18 bases between the two germline ends. Germline assignment: CDR1 LNHDA and CDR2 SQIVND (reference sequence). In nucleotides, the CDR3 is TGTGCCAGTAGTTCTCGACCAAGCCAGGGGGATACGCAGTATTTT. Its protein product is CASSSRPSQGDTQYF.

This clone has just a few counts. The rearrangement links TRBV9 to TRBJ1-1; D is undetermined. Germline loops: CDR1 SGDLS, CDR2 YYNGEE. The CDR3 contains 13 residues. The V gene lost 0 bases and the J gene lost 6 bases, with 9 bases spanning the gap. The CDR3 coding sequence is TGTGCCAGCAGCGTAGTGGGAGCTGCTGAAGCTTTCTTT. Translated, it gives CASSVVGAAEAFF.

The chain links TRBV2 to TRBJ1-5, with TRBD1 matching 11 bases. The V gene's germline CDR1 is SNHLY and CDR2 FYNNEI. The J segment lost 4 bases and the V segment lost 6 bases, leaving 5 bases of the junction unmatched. This CDR3 is built from 15 residues. The CDR3 reads CASRSDRGRNQPQHF. The DNA for the CDR3 is TGTGCCAGCAGATCGGACAGGGGGCGGAATCAGCCCCAGCATTTT.